Listed below are T cell receptor beta chains from one sample, sequenced in a study of T cells after yellow fever vaccination. TCRdb used MiXCR to reprocess the 5' RACE reads, holding one entry per CDR3 protein. The table has 400,000 to 650,000 distinct CDR3 sequences, just over 20% seen once; the top ten hold less than 20%. Material: PBMCs, obtained roughly 20 days after the first yellow fever vaccination. The receptors come from a man younger than 30 who received the YFV17D yellow fever vaccine. The CDR3 runs from the conserved cysteine through the conserved F or W. A D gene is named only where the DNA matches it firmly. Only part of the rows carry a size: once, few, many, or a class if the clone is expanded.

d_call: .; clone_size: few; cdr3_length: 15; j_call: TRBJ2-6; v_call: TRBV5-1; cdr3_aa: CASSMDASGANVLTF; cdr3_nt: TGCGCCAGCAGCATGGACGCCTCTGGGGCCAACGTCCTGACTTTC
d_call: TRBD1; clone_size: few; cdr3_length: 15; j_call: TRBJ2-7; v_call: TRBV6-1; cdr3_aa: CASRLTGGSSYEQYF; cdr3_nt: TGTGCCAGCAGACTTACAGGGGGAAGCTCCTACGAGCAGTACTTC
d_call: .; clone_size: many; cdr3_length: 14; j_call: TRBJ2-5; v_call: TRBV20-1; cdr3_aa: CSAPATGGGETQYF; cdr3_nt: TGCAGTGCTCCCGCCACAGGTGGTGGGGAGACCCAGTACTTC
d_call: .; clone_size: few; cdr3_length: 15; j_call: TRBJ2-2; v_call: TRBV7-9; cdr3_aa: CASSLLKGQHGELFF; cdr3_nt: TGTGCCAGCAGCTTATTAAAGGGGCAACACGGGGAGCTGTTTTTT
d_call: .; clone_size: few; cdr3_length: 16; j_call: TRBJ2-1; v_call: TRBV5-1; cdr3_aa: CASSLVGDRSYNEQFF; cdr3_nt: TGCGCCAGCAGCTTGGTAGGGGACCGCTCCTACAATGAGCAGTTCTTC
d_call: TRBD1; clone_size: .; cdr3_length: 13; j_call: TRBJ1-1; v_call: TRBV10-3; cdr3_aa: CATAGQMNTEAFF; cdr3_nt: TGTGCCACTGCGGGACAGATGAACACTGAAGCTTTCTTT
d_call: TRBD2; clone_size: .; cdr3_length: 17; j_call: TRBJ2-1; v_call: TRBV7-3; cdr3_aa: CASSPGTSGGAGNEQFF; cdr3_nt: TGTGCCAGCAGCCCCGGGACTAGCGGGGGGGCCGGGAATGAGCAGTTCTTC
d_call: TRBD2; clone_size: many; cdr3_length: 13; j_call: TRBJ2-5; v_call: TRBV6-6; cdr3_aa: CAASGPIQETQYF; cdr3_nt: TGTGCCGCTAGCGGCCCGATACAAGAGACCCAGTACTTC
d_call: .; clone_size: few; cdr3_length: 12; j_call: TRBJ1-2; v_call: TRBV20-1; cdr3_aa: CSAGGGRYGYTF; cdr3_nt: TGCAGTGCTGGAGGGGGACGCTATGGCTACACCTTC
d_call: .; clone_size: .; cdr3_length: 16; j_call: TRBJ2-2; v_call: TRBV18; cdr3_aa: CASSPARGQLTGELFF; cdr3_nt: TGTGCCAGCTCACCTGCTCGAGGGCAGCTAACCGGGGAGCTGTTTTTT
d_call: .; clone_size: .; cdr3_length: 15; j_call: TRBJ2-2; v_call: TRBV5-4; cdr3_aa: CATPTGPTNTGELFF; cdr3_nt: TGTGCCACCCCCACAGGGCCTACGAACACCGGGGAGCTGTTTTTT
d_call: .; clone_size: few; cdr3_length: 17; j_call: TRBJ2-4; v_call: TRBV4-1; cdr3_aa: CASSQRGWGVSENIQYF; cdr3_nt: TGCGCCAGCAGCCAGAGGGGTTGGGGGGTCAGCGAAAACATTCAGTACTTC
d_call: .; clone_size: few; cdr3_length: 13; j_call: TRBJ2-3; v_call: TRBV2; cdr3_aa: CASPGDSTDTQYF; cdr3_nt: TGTGCCAGCCCCGGAGACAGCACAGATACGCAGTATTTT
d_call: .; clone_size: few; cdr3_length: 17; j_call: TRBJ1-6; v_call: TRBV6-2/TRBV6-3; cdr3_aa: CASSYDGVSSYNSPLHF; cdr3_nt: TGTGCCAGCAGTTACGACGGAGTAAGCTCCTATAATTCACCCCTCCACTTT
d_call: TRBD1; clone_size: .; cdr3_length: 18; j_call: TRBJ2-6; v_call: TRBV10-3; cdr3_aa: CAISGVDQGASGANVLTF; cdr3_nt: TGTGCCATCAGCGGCGTAGACCAGGGGGCCTCTGGGGCCAACGTCCTGACTTTC